Following are 15 T cell receptor beta chains from one sample sequenced in a study of monozygotic twins with inflammatory bowel disease. With the 5' RACE reads reprocessed, TCRdb shows one record per CDR3 protein and no DNA. The sample table includes about 210,000 distinct CDR3 sequences. Sample: blood. The receptors stem from a human donor with ulcerative colitis or Crohn's disease, or a healthy co-twin of an affected twin (not recorded which).

This CDR3 reads CASKPDGAYEQYF. The chain is built from TRBV5-1 and TRBJ2-7. The germline CDR1 and CDR2 sequences are SGHRS and YFSETQ. The CDR3 runs to 13 residues.

The CDR3 protein is CASSLGDRRRNTEAFF. The rearrangement joins TRBV12-3 or TRBV12-4 to TRBJ1-1; lacking DNA, the TRBD1 call made by TCRdb goes unchecked. The CDR3 length is 16 residues.

The V call is TRBV27, the J call TRBJ1-1; the D call from TCRdb, TRBD1, cannot be confirmed without DNA. The CDR3 consists of 19 residues. Germline V gives CDR1 MNHEY, CDR2 SMNVEV (reference sequence). This chain's CDR3 is CASSPGVWSPRTMNTEAFF.

This chain connects TRBV6-1 to TRBJ2-5; TCRdb proposes TRBD1, but this gene call is untestable without DNA. CDR3 length: 15 amino acids. Germline V gene data show CDR1 as MNHNS and CDR2 as SASEGT. CDR3 sequence: CASSTTGTSSETQYF.

The chain is built from TRBV11-2 and TRBJ1-5; TCRdb's assignment of TRBD1 cannot be checked, as there is no DNA. CDR3 length: 15 amino acids. Germline V gives CDR1 SGHAT, CDR2 FQNNGV. The CDR3 sequence is CASSRDSSREQPQHF.

This rearrangement joins TRBV4-2 to TRBJ2-1; TCRdb proposes TRBD2, but this gene call is untestable without DNA. The CDR3 consists of 17 residues. Germline CDR1 reads LGHNA; CDR2 reads YNFKEQ. CDR3 loop: CASSQLGTSGFYNEQFF.

The chain joins TRBV20-1 to TRBJ2-1; no DNA is available, so the TRBD1 call from TCRdb remains unchecked. Germline V gives CDR1 DFQATT, CDR2 SNEGSKA (reference sequence). The CDR3 totals 12 residues. This CDR3 reads CSGEGQRNEQFF.

The V call is TRBV6-5, the J call TRBJ1-1; TCRdb picks TRBD1, but there is no DNA to check that call. The germline CDR1 and CDR2 sequences are MNHEY and SVGAGI. CDR3 length: 17 amino acids. CDR3 in amino acids: CASSLQPGQGAGTEAFF.

The chain links TRBV5-1 to TRBJ2-1. The CDR3 length is 13 residues. Germline CDR1 SGHRS, CDR2 YFSETQ. Here the CDR3 reads CASSLFGDNEQFF.

V usage is TRBV20-1 and J usage is TRBJ2-1; TCRdb reports TRBD2, a call that lacks DNA to check it against. CDR3 length: 15 amino acids. Germline-derived CDR1 and CDR2 are DFQATT and SNEGSKA (reference sequence). The chain's CDR3 is CSARPLAGGYNEQFF.

The V call is TRBV7-2, the J call TRBJ1-6. The CDR3 covers 15 residues. Germline V lookup: CDR1 SGHTA, CDR2 FQGNSA. CDR3 sequence: CASSLTTRYNSPLHF.

The chain couples TRBV6-1 to TRBJ1-1; TCRdb proposes TRBD1, but this gene call is untestable without DNA. CDR1 is MNHNS, CDR2 SASEGT, per germline. The CDR3 consists of 18 residues. This CDR3 reads CASSPLYPKTGSHTDAFF.

The rearrangement uses TRBV29-1 and TRBJ2-2; the D gene TCRdb calls, TRBD1, cannot be checked with no DNA. The CDR3 is 16 residues long. Germline CDR1 reads SQVTM; CDR2 reads ANQGSEA. The CDR3 is CSVSHRVGTNTGELFF.

The V gene is TRBV6-1, the J gene TRBJ1-2. The CDR3 consists of 14 residues. Germline lookup yields CDR1 MNHNS and CDR2 SASEGT. The CDR3 protein is CASSVGGDFYGYTF.

The chain combines TRBV7-9 with TRBJ1-1; TCRdb names TRBD1, which stays unverified in the absence of DNA. This CDR3 is built from 14 residues. The V gene's germline CDR1 is SEHNR and CDR2 FQNEAQ (reference sequence). CDR3 sequence reads: CASSSGAGGLRAFF.